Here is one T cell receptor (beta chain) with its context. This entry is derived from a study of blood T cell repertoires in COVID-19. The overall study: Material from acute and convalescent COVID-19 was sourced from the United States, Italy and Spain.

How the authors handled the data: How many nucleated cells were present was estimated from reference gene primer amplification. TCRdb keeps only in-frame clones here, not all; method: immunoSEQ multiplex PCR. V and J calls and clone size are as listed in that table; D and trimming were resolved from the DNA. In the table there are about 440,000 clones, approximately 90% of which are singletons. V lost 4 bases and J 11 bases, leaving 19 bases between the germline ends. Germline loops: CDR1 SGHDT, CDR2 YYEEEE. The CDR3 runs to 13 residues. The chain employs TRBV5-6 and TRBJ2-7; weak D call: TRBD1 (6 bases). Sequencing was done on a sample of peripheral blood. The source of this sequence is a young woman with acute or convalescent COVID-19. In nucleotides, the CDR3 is TGTGCCAGCAGCCCGACCCCCGGAACAGGGAAGTACTTC. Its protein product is CASSPTPGTGKYF. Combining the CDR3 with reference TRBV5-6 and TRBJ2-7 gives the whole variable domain DAGVTQSPTHLIKTRGQQVTLRCSPKSGHDTVSWYQQALGQGPQFIFQYYEEEERQRGNFPDRFSGHQFPNYSSELNVNALLLGDSALYLCASSPTPGTGKYFGPGTRLTVT.